The clone carrying this T cell receptor (beta chain) was counted a few times. What it recognizes is unknown. This sample was included in a study of T-cell reconstitution after alpha-beta-depleted transplantation in children. Findings of the study overall: Among T cells one year after transplant, newly produced cells accounted for most counts and diversity. Several hundred expanded graft clones reportedly supplied alpha-beta T cells about two months after transplant. Diversity of TCRbeta at day 60 was high in some patients, arising from surviving recipient T cells and thymic progenitors.

The germline V gene encodes CDR1 SGHRS and CDR2 YFSETQ. CDR3 size: 14 residues. V gave up 1 base and J gave up 1 base, with 8 bases separating them. A TCRbeta library incorporating unique molecular identifiers was prepared. Each CDR3 protein gets one entry after TCRdb re-called the PCR reads with MiXCR. The data contain a few hundred thousand distinct CDR3 sequences, more than 20% of them singletons. The input for sequencing was PBMCs, taken before TCRalphabeta/CD19-depleted stem cell transplant. This TCR was sampled from a boy in the first two years of life with Wiskott-Aldrich syndrome, due to receive a stem cell transplant. The chain couples TRBV5-1 to TRBJ1-1; D is perhaps TRBD1 (5 bases). CDR3 residues: CASSLYGANTEAFF. In nucleotides, the CDR3 is TGCGCCAGCAGCTTGTACGGGGCGAACACTGAAGCTTTCTTT.